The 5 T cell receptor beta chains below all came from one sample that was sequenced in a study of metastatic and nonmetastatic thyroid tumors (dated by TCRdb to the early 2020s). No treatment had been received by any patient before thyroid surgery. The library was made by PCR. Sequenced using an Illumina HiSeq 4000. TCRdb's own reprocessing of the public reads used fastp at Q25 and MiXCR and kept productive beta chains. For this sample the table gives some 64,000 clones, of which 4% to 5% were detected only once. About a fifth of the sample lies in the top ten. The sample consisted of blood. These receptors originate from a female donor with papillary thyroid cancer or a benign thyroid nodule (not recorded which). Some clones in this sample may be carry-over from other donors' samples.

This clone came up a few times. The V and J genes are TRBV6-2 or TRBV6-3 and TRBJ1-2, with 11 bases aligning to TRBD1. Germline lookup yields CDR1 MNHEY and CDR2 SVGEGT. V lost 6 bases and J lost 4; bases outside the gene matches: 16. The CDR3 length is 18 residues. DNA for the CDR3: TGTGCCAGCAGCAGCCGGCCGGACAGGGGGCGTCGAGTCTATGGCTACACCTTC. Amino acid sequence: CASSSRPDRGRRVYGYTF.

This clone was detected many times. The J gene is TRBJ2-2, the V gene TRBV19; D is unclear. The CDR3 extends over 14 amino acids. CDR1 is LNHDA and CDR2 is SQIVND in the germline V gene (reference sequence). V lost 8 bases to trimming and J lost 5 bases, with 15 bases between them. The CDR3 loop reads CASRAREYTGELFF. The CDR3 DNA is TGTGCCAGTCGAGCTCGAGAGTATACCGGGGAGCTGTTTTTT.

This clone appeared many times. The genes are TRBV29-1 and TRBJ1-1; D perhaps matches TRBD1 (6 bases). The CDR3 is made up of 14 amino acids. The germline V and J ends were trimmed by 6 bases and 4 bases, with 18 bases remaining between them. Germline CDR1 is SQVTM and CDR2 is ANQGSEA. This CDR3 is CSVKGGGWVTEAFF. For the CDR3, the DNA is TGCAGCGTCAAGGGTGGGGGCTGGGTCACTGAAGCTTTCTTT.

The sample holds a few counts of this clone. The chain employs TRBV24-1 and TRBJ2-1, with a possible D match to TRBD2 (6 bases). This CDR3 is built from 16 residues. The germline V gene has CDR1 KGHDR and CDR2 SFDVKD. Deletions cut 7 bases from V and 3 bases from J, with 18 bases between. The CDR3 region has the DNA TGTGCCACCAGCCCTTGGAGGGGTCCATACTACAATGAGCAGTTCTTC. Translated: CATSPWRGPYYNEQFF.

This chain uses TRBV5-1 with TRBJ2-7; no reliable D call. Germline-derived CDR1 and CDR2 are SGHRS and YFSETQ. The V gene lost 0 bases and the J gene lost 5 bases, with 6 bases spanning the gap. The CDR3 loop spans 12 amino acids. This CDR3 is CASSLVPDEQYF. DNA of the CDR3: TGCGCCAGCAGCTTGGTGCCAGACGAGCAGTACTTC.